This T cell receptor (beta chain) was observed in a study of neurological immune-mediated disorders. This clonotype has a count of ten or more. Its antigen is unidentified. The study, taken as a whole, reports: No CDR3 amino acid sequences were shared by expanded clones across subjects, suggesting private repertoires in all groups.

Each CDR3 protein gets one entry after TCRdb re-called the 5' RACE reads with MiXCR. The table has approximately 130,000 distinct CDR3 sequences, 3.2% seen once. Germline values: CDR1 MNHNS, CDR2 SASEGT. The CDR3 totals 15 residues. V lost 6 bases, J lost 4 bases, and 5 bases stayed unmatched. The chain recombines TRBV6-1 with TRBJ2-3; 12 positions match TRBD2. Source material: PBMCs. The TCR comes from a woman aged 30 to 39 with multiple sclerosis. In DNA form, the CDR3 reads TGTGCCAGCAGGCGGACTAGCGGGAACGCAGATACGCAGTATTTT. As protein: CASRRTSGNADTQYF.